This T cell receptor (beta chain) was documented in a study of human T cells and chemical hapten exposure. Whole-study results and caveats: TCRs exceeding a frequency of 1 in 1000 stayed unchanged under DPC sensitization. With patch test score, the counts of PT1 expanded TCRs showed a positive correlation.

Time point: pre-sensitization, week 0. The sample's treatment: therapeutic diphenylcyclopropenone sensitization with weekly scalp DPC. TCRdb ran MiXCR on the RACE reads and lists one entry per CDR3 protein. Of fewer than 140,000 distinct CDR3 sequences listed, approximately 12% are singletons. The germline V gene has CDR1 SGDLS and CDR2 YYNGEE. The CDR3 is 13 amino acids. Trimming removed 0 bases at V and 5 bases at J, with 8 bases between. As for this clonotype: What it binds is unknown.

Sequences were derived from whole blood, sampled in connection with sensitization to the hapten diphenylcyclopropenone (DPC). This TCR derives from a woman in her forties or fifties with alopecia areata. Some clones in this sample may be carry-over from other donors' samples. The gene calls are TRBV9 and TRBJ2-5; no definite D call. As DNA, the CDR3 is TGTGCCAGCAGCGTAGGGAATGACGAGACCCAGTACTTC. Its protein is CASSVGNDETQYF.